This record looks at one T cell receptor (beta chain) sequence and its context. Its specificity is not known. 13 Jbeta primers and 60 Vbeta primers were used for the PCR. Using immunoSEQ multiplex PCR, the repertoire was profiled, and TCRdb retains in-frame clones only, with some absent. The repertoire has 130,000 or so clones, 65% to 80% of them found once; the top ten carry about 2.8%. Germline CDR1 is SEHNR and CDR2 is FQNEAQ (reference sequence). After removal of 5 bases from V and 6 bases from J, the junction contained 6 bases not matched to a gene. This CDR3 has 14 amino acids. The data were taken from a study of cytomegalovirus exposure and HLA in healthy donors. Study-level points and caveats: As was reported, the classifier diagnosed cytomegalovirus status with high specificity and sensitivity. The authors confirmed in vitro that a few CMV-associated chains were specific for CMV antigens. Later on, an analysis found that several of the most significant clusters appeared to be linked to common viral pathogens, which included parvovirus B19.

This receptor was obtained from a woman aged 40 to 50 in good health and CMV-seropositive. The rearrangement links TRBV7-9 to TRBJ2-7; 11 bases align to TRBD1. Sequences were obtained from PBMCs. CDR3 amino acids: CASSPGQGVIEQYF. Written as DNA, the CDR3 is TGTGCCAGCAGCCCGGGACAGGGGGTGATCGAGCAGTACTTC.